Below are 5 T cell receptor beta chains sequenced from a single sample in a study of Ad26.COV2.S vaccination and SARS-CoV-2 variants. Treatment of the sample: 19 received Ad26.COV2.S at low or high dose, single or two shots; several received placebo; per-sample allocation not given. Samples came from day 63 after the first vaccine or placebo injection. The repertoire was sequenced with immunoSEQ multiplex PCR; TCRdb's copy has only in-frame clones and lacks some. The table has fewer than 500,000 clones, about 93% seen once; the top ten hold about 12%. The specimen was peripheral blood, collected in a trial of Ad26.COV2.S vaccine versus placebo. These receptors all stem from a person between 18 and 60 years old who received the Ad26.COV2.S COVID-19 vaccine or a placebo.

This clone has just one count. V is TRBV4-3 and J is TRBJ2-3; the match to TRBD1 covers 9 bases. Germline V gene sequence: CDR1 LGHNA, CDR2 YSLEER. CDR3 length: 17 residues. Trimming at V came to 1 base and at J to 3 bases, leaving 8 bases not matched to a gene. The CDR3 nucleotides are TGCGCCAGCAGCCAAGGGCGGGACAGGGATTCTACAGATACGCAGTATTTT. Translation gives CASSQGRDRDSTDTQYF.

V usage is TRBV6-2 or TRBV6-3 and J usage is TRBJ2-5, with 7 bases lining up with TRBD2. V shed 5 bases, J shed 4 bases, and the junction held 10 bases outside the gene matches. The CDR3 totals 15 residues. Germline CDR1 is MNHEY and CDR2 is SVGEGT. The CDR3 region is CASSPGLGRRETQYF. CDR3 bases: TGTGCCAGCAGTCCCGGACTAGGAAGAAGAGAGACCCAGTACTTC.

CDR3 loop: CASSLIPGQGSDEQYF. Here the CDR3 DNA reads TGTGCCAGCAGCTTAATACCGGGACAGGGGTCGGACGAGCAGTACTTC. This chain connects TRBV7-9 to TRBJ2-7; TRBD1 aligns across 10 bases. V gave up 2 bases and J gave up 5 bases; unmatched junction bases: 9. The CDR3 totals 16 residues. The germline V gene encodes CDR1 SEHNR and CDR2 FQNEAQ (reference sequence).

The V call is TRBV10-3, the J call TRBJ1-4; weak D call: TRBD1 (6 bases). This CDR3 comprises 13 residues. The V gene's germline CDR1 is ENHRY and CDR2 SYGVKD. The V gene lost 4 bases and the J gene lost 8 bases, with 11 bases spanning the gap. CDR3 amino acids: CAISVQGGEKLFF. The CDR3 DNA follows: TGTGCCATCAGTGTACAGGGAGGGGAAAAACTGTTTTTT.

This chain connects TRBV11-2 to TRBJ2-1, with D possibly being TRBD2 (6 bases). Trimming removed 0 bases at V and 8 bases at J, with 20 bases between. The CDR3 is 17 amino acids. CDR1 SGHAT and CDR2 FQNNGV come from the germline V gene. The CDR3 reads CASSLDQRVVGMDEQFF. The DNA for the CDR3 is TGTGCCAGCAGCTTAGATCAGCGGGTAGTCGGGATGGATGAGCAGTTCTTC.